This TCR beta chain was sequenced for a study of cytomegalovirus exposure and HLA in healthy donors. As to this clone: Its target is unknown.

Germline V CDR1 and CDR2: KGHSH, LQKENI. Trimming left V 1 base short and J 3 bases short, with 6 bases between. The CDR3 totals 13 residues. Study-level findings and limits: Accounts indicate the classifier identified cytomegalovirus status with strong specificity and sensitivity. Most TCR sequences were seen very rarely across donors, but some public TCRs occurred in many.

Produced via immunoSEQ multiplex PCR; TCRdb's table is partial and in-frame only. The sample lists 150,000 to 200,000 clones; 86% were seen once. The chain couples TRBV18 to TRBJ2-5; D ambiguous. The origin of this receptor is a woman aged 25 to 45 in good health and CMV-seronegative. The sample comprised PBMCs. DNA for the CDR3: TGTGCCAGCTCACCACTTGAGAAAGAGACCCAGTACTTC. It specifies CASSPLEKETQYF.